One T cell receptor beta chain is described in this entry. The antigen is undetermined. The sample is drawn from a study of pediatric ulcerative colitis. Background on the study: Fewer than 10 patients showed pancolitis and two showed left-sided colitis. General observations from the study: Blood-rectal clonal overlap within each person was significantly higher in ulcerative colitis patients than controls. Clonal expansions reduced rectal repertoire diversity in acute severe colitis.

Up to 500,000 reads were sequenced per sample. TCRdb's table, derived via immunoSEQ multiplex PCR, lists solely in-frame clones and lacks some. The sample yields about 64,000 clones, over 70% seen once. The CDR3 covers 17 residues. Germline CDR1 reads SEHNR; CDR2 reads FQNEAQ (reference sequence). The trim removed 5 bases at V and 2 bases at J, leaving 9 bases unmatched. This chain joins TRBV7-9 and TRBJ2-5, with 12 bases aligning to TRBD2. The sequenced sample consisted of blood. This clonotype originated in a boy aged 5-17 years with moderate ulcerative colitis. The CDR3 DNA is TGTGCCAGCAGCCCCAGGACTAGCGGGGCACTGCAAGAGACCCAGTACTTC. This translates into CASSPRTSGALQETQYF.